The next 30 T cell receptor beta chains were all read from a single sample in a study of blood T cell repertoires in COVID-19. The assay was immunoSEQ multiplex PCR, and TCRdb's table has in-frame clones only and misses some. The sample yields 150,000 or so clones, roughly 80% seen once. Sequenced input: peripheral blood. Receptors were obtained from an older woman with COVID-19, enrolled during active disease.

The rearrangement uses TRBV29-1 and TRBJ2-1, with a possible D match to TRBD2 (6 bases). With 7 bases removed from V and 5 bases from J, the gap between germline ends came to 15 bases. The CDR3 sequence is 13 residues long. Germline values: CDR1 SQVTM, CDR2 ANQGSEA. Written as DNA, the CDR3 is TGCAGCGGTCCCGGCGGGGCTAACAATGAGCAGTTCTTC. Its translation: CSGPGGANNEQFF.

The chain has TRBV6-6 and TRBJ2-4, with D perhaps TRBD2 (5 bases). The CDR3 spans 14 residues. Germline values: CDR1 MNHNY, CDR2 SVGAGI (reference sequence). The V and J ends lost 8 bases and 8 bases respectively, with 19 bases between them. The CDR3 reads CASGVRTSSDIQYF. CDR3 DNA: TGTGCCAGCGGGGTTCGGACTTCATCGGACATTCAGTACTTC.

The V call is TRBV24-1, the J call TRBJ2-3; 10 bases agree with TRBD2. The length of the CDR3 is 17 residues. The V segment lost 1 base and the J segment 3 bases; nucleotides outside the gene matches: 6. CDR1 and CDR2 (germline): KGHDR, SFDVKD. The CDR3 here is CATSDFGSGGTTDTQYF. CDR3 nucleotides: TGTGCCACCAGTGATTTCGGTAGCGGGGGGACAACAGATACGCAGTATTTT.

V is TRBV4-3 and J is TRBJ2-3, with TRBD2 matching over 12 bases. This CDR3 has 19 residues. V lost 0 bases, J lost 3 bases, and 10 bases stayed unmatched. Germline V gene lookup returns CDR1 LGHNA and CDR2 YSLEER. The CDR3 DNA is TGCGCCAGCAGCCAAGATCTGCTAGCGGGGGGGCAGGGGACAGATACGCAGTATTTT. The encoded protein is CASSQDLLAGGQGTDTQYF.

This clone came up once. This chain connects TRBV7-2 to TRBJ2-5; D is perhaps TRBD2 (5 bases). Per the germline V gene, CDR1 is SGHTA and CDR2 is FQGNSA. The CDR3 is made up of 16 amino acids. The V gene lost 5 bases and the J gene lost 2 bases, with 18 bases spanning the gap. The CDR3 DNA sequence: TGTGCCAGCAGCCCAATAAATCTCGCGGGTCAAGAGACCCAGTACTTC. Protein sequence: CASSPINLAGQETQYF.

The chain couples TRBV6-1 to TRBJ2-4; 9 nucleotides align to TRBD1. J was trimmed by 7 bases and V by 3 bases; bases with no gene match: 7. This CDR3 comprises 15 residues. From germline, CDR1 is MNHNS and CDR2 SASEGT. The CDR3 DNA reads TGTGCCAGCAGTGACCCGGGACAGGGATATAACATTCAGTACTTC. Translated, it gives CASSDPGQGYNIQYF.

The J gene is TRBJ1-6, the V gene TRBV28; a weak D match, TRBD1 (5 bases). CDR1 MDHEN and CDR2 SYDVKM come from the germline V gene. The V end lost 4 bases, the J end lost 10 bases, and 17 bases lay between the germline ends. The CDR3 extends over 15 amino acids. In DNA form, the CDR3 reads TGTGCCAGCAGTTGGGGTGGAGGGGCGATGTCACCCCTCCACTTT. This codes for CASSWGGGAMSPLHF.

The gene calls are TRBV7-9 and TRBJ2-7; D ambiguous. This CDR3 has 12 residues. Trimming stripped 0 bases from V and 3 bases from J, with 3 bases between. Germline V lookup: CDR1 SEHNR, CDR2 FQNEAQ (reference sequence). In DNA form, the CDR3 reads TGTGCCAGCAGCTTAGCTCACTACGAGCAGTACTTC. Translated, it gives CASSLAHYEQYF. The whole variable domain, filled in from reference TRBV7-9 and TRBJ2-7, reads DTGVSQNPRHKITKRGQNVTFRCDPISEHNRLYWYRQTLGQGPEFLTYFQNEAQLEKSRLLSDRFSAERPKGSFSTLEIQRTEQGDSAMYLCASSLAHYEQYFGPGTRLTVT.

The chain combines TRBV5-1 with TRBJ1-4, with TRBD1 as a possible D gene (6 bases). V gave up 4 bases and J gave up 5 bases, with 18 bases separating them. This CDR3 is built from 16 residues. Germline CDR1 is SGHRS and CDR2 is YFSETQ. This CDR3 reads CASSLTPQGLNEKLFF. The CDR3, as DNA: TGCGCCAGCAGCCTGACCCCACAGGGACTAAATGAAAAACTGTTTTTT. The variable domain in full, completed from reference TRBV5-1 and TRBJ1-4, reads KAGVTQTPRYLIKTRGQQVTLSCSPISGHRSVSWYQQTPGQGLQFLFEYFSETQRNKGNFPGRFSGRQFSNSRSEMNVSTLELGDSALYLCASSLTPQGLNEKLFFGSGTQLSVL.

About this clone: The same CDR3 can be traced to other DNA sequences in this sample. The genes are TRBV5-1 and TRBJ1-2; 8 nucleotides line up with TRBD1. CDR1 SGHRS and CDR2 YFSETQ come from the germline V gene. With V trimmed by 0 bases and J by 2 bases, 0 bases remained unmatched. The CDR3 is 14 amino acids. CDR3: CASSLGQGNYGYTF. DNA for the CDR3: TGCGCCAGCAGCTTGGGACAGGGGAACTATGGCTACACCTTC.

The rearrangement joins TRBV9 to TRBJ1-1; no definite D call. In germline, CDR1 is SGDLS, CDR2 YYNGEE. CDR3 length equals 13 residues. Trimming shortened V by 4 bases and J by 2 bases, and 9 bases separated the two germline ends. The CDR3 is CASSPHSNTEAFF. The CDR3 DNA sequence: TGTGCCAGCAGCCCACACAGTAACACTGAAGCTTTCTTT. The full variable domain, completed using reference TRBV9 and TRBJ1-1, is DSGVTQTPKHLITATGQRVTLRCSPRSGDLSVYWYQQSLDQGLQFLIQYYNGEERAKGNILERFSAQQFPDLHSELNLSSLELGDSALYFCASSPHSNTEAFFGQGTRLTVV.

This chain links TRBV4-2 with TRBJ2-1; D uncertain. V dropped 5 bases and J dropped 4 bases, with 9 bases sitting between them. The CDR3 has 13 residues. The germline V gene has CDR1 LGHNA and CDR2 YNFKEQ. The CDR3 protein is CASSGQVYNEQFF. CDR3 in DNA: TGTGCCAGCAGCGGGCAGGTTTACAATGAGCAGTTCTTC.

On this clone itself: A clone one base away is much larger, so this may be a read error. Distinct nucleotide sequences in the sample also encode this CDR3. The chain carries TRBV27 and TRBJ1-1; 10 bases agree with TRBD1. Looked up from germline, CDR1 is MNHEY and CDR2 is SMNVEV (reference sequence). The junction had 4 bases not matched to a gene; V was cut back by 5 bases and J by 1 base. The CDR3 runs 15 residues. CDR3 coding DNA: TGTGCCAGCAGTGCCCGACAGGGGGCGAACACTGAAGCTTTCTTT. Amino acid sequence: CASSARQGANTEAFF.

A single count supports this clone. CDR3 protein: CASSLAWAGGEKLFF. The DNA for the CDR3 is TGTGCCAGCAGCTTAGCGTGGGCAGGGGGAGAAAAACTGTTTTTT. The chain uses TRBV7-8 and TRBJ1-4, with 7 bases matching TRBD1. CDR3 length equals 15 residues. CDR1 is SGHVS, CDR2 FQNEAQ, per germline. After removal of 0 bases from V and 8 bases from J, the junction contained 6 bases not matched to a gene.

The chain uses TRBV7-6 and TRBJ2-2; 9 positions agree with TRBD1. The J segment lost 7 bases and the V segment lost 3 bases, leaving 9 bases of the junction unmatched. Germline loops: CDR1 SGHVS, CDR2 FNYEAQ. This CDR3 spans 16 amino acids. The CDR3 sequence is CASSLGGTGIDGELFF. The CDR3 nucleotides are TGTGCCAGCAGCTTGGGAGGGACAGGGATCGACGGGGAGCTGTTTTTT.

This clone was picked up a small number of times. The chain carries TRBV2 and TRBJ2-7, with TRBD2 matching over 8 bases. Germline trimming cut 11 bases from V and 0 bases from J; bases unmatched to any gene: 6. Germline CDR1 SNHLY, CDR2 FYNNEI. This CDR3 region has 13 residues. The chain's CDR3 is CAGREGPSYEQYF. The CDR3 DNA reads TGTGCCGGCCGGGAGGGTCCCTCCTACGAGCAGTACTTC.

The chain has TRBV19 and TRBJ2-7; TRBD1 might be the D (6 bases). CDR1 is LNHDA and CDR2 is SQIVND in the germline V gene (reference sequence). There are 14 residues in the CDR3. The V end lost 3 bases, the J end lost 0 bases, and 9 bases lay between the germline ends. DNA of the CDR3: TGTGCCAGTAGTATGTCAGGGGACTCCTACGAGCAGTACTTC. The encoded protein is CASSMSGDSYEQYF. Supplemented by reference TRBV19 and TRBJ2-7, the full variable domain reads DGGITQSPKYLFRKEGQNVTLSCEQNLNHDAMYWYRQDPGQGLRLIYYSQIVNDFQKGDIAEGYSVSREKKESFPLTVTSAQKNPTAFYLCASSMSGDSYEQYFGPGTRLTVT.

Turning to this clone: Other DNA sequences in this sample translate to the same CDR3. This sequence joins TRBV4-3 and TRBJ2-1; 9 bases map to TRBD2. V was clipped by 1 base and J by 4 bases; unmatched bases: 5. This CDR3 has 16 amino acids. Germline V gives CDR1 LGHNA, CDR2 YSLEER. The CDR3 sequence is CASSQAGLAGYNEQFF. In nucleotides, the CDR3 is TGCGCCAGCAGCCAAGCGGGGCTAGCGGGGTACAATGAGCAGTTCTTC.

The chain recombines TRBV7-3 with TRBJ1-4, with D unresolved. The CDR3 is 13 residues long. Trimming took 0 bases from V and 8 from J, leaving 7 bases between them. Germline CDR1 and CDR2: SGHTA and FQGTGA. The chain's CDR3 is CASSLTPGEKLFF. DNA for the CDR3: TGTGCCAGCAGCTTAACCCCAGGCGAAAAACTGTTTTTT.

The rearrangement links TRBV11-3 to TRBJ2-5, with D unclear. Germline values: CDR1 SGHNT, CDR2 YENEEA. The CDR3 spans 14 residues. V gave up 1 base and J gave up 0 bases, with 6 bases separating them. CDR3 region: CASSLGTDQETQYF. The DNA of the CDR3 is TGTGCCAGCAGCTTAGGAACGGACCAAGAGACCCAGTACTTC.

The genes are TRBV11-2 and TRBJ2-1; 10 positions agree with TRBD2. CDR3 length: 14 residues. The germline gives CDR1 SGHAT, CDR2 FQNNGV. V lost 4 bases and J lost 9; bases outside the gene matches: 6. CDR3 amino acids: CASSSGTSAGEQFF. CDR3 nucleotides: TGTGCCAGCAGCTCCGGGACTAGCGCTGGTGAGCAGTTCTTC. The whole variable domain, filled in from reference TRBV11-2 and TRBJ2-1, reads EAGVAQSPRYKIIEKRQSVAFWCNPISGHATLYWYQQILGQGPKLLIQFQNNGVVDDSQLPKDRFSAERLKGVDSTLKIQPAKLEDSAVYLCASSSGTSAGEQFFGPGTRLTVL.

CDR3: CARAGGQQTSGANVLTF. The CDR3 DNA reads TGTGCCCGGGCCGGAGGACAGCAAACCTCTGGGGCCAACGTCCTGACTTTC. The V gene is TRBV19, the J gene TRBJ2-6, with TRBD1 as a possible D gene (6 bases). The V end was cut by 11 bases, the J end by 0 bases, with 20 bases between. In germline, CDR1 is LNHDA, CDR2 SQIVND (reference sequence). The CDR3 is 17 amino acids. Combining the CDR3 with reference TRBV19 and TRBJ2-6 gives the whole variable domain DGGITQSPKYLFRKEGQNVTLSCEQNLNHDAMYWYRQDPGQGLRLIYYSQIVNDFQKGDIAEGYSVSREKKESFPLTVTSAQKNPTAFYLCARAGGQQTSGANVLTFGAGSRLTVL.

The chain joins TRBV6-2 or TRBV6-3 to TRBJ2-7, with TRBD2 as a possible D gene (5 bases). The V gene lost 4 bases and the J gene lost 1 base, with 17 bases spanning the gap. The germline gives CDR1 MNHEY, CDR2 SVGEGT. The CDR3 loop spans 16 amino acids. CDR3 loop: CASSSGGGRLSYEQYF. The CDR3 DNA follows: TGTGCCAGCAGTTCCGGAGGCGGCAGGCTTTCCTACGAGCAGTACTTC.

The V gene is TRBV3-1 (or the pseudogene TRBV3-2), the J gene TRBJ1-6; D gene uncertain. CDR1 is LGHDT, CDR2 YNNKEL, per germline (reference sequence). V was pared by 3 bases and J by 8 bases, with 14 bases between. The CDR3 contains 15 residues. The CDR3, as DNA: TGTGCCAGCAGCCATGATAGATGGGCCGATTCACCCCTCCACTTT. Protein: CASSHDRWADSPLHF.

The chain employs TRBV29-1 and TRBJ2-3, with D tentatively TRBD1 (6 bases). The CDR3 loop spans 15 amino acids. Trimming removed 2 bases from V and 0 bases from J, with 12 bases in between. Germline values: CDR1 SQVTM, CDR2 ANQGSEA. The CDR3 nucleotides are TGCAGCGTTGAAAAACAGGGTTCTAGCACAGATACGCAGTATTTT. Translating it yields CSVEKQGSSTDTQYF.

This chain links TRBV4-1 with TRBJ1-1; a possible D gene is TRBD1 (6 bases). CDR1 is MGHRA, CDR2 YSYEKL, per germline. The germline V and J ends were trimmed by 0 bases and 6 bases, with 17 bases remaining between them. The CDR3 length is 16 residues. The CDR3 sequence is CASSQDPAARGAEAFF. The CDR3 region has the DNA TGCGCCAGCAGCCAAGATCCGGCGGCCAGGGGCGCTGAAGCTTTCTTT.

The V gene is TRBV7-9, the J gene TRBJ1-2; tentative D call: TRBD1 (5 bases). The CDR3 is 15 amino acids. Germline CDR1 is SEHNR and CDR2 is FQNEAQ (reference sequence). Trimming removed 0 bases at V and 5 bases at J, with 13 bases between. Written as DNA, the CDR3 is TGTGCCAGCAGCTTAGCATCAGGGAACTCTTATGGCTACACCTTC. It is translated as CASSLASGNSYGYTF. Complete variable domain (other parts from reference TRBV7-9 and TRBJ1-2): DTGVSQNPRHKITKRGQNVTFRCDPISEHNRLYWYRQTLGQGPEFLTYFQNEAQLEKSRLLSDRFSAERPKGSFSTLEIQRTEQGDSAMYLCASSLASGNSYGYTFGSGTRLTVV.

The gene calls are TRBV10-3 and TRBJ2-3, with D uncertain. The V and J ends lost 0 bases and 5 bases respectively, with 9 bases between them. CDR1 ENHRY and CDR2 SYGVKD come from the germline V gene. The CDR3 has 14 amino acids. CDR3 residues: CAISESNSGDTQYF. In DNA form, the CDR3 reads TGTGCCATCAGTGAGTCGAACTCAGGAGATACGCAGTATTTT.

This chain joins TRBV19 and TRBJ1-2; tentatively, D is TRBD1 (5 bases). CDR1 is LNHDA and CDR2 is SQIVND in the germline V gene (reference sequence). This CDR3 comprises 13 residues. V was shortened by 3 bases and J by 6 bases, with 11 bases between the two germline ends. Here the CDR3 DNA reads TGTGCCAGTAGTATTTCCAGGGAGGATGGCTACACCTTC. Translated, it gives CASSISREDGYTF.

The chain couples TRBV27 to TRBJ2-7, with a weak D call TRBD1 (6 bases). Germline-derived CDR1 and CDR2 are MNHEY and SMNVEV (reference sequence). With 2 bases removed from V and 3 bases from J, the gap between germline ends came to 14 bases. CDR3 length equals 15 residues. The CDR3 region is CASSLGGGLRYEQYF. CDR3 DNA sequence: TGTGCCAGCAGTTTAGGTGGGGGCTTACGCTACGAGCAGTACTTC.